These T cell receptor beta chains were read from a single sample in a study of blood T cell repertoires in COVID-19. Clones were read by immunoSEQ multiplex PCR, and TCRdb kept only the in-frame ones, dropping some. This table holds around 110,000 clones, over 80% found once. Sequences were obtained from peripheral blood. The source of these receptors is a man under 40 with acute or convalescent COVID-19. Each CDR3 is given with its conserved first and last residue.

cdr3_length	v_call	j_call	cdr3_aa
15	TRBV21-1	TRBJ2-3	CASSTGGGAGDTQYF
15	TRBV19	TRBJ1-2	CASSEINAGDGGYTF
18	TRBV27	TRBJ2-3	CASIQTKGTGINPDTQYF
15	TRBV19	TRBJ2-5	CASSNRDQGSETQYF
13	TRBV11-2	TRBJ2-1	CASSFRLAGEQFF
13	TRBV7-9	TRBJ2-2	CASSLDRTGELFF
15	TRBV6-5	TRBJ1-2	CASSYYQDNRYGYTF
16	TRBV6-2/TRBV6-3	TRBJ2-3	CASSTGLAGERDTQYF
19	TRBV4-3	TRBJ2-3	CASSQDVWTSGDSTDTQYF
17	TRBV15	TRBJ1-6	CATSRDPPGQRDSPLHF
18	TRBV4-3	TRBJ2-6	CASSPSPGNSRGANVLTF
15	TRBV4-3	TRBJ2-7	CASSQNRDRVYEQYF
16	TRBV29-1	TRBJ2-3	CSVEDRYSGSSDTQYF
15	TRBV6-2/TRBV6-3	TRBJ1-2	CASSYADRGAYGYTF
12	TRBV7-9	TRBJ1-1	CASTPKNTEAFF
13	TRBV6-5	TRBJ1-2	CASTQDRGQGYTF
17	TRBV7-7	TRBJ1-3	CASSLPHRSPDGNTIYF
15	TRBV5-1	TRBJ2-2	CASSISGANTGELFF
14	TRBV5-5	TRBJ1-5	CASSSRDSNQPQHF
16	TRBV4-3	TRBJ1-1	CASSPEAGTANTEAFF
14	TRBV5-5	TRBJ2-7	CASSSPNRDYEQYF
15	TRBV9	TRBJ2-1	CASSVQGGYYNEQFF
15	TRBV2	TRBJ1-6	CASSRTGSYNSPLHF
13	TRBV6-2/TRBV6-3	TRBJ2-5	CASSSTAQETQYF
16	TRBV2	TRBJ1-2	CASSNTRTGGSYGYTF
12	TRBV12-3/TRBV12-4	TRBJ1-1	CASSPTWTEAFF